This TCR beta chain stems from a study of blood T cell repertoires in COVID-19. At the level of the study: The United States, Italy and Spain provided the acute and convalescent COVID-19 samples.

Assay: immunoSEQ multiplex PCR; the TCRdb copy retains only in-frame clones and omits some. The table shows 220,000 or so clones, with just under 85% occurring only once. The CDR3 is made up of 16 amino acids. V shed 3 bases, J shed 12 bases, and the junction held 8 bases outside the gene matches. Germline assignment: CDR1 LGHDT and CDR2 YNNKEL (reference sequence). This chain connects TRBV3-1 (or the pseudogene TRBV3-2) to TRBJ2-1; TRBD2 agrees at 16 bases. This clonotype originated in a woman older than 75 with acute or convalescent COVID-19. Specimen: peripheral blood. CDR3 sequence: CASSQGLAGGLQGQFF. In nucleotides, the CDR3 is TGTGCCAGCAGCCAGGGACTAGCGGGGGGGCTTCAGGGGCAGTTCTTC.